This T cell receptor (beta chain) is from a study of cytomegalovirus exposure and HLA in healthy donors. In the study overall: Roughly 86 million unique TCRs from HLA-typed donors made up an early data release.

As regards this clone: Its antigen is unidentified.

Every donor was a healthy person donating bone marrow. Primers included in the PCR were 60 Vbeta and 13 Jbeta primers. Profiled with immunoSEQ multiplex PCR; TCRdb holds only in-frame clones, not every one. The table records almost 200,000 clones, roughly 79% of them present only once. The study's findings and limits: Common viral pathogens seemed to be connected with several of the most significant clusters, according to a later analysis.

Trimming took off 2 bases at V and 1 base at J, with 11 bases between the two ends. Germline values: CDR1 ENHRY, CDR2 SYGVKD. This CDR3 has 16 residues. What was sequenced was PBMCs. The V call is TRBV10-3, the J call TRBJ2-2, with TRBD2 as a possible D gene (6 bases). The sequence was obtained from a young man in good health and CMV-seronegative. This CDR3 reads CAISELGLRNTGELFF. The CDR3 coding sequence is TGTGCCATCAGTGAGCTGGGACTTCGGAACACCGGGGAGCTGTTTTTT.